Below, one TCR beta chain is given with its context. This sample was included in a study of Ad26.COV2.S vaccination and SARS-CoV-2 variants. Study background: Each vaccinee took Ad26.COV2.S intramuscularly, once or twice 56 days apart.

After removal of 0 bases from V and 10 bases from J, the junction contained 3 bases not matched to a gene. Germline V lookup: CDR1 SGHTA, CDR2 FQGTGA. The CDR3 consists of 15 residues. TCRdb keeps only in-frame clones here, not all; method: immunoSEQ multiplex PCR. The sample consists of about 350,000 clones, roughly 91% of them appearing once. Stated treatment: around 19 received Ad26.COV2.S at low or high dose, single or two shots; about five received placebo; per-sample allocation not given. Sampling was performed 63 days after the first vaccine or placebo injection. The chain carries TRBV7-3 and TRBJ1-6; 10 positions match TRBD1. The origin of this receptor is a person between 18 and 60 years old who received the Ad26.COV2.S COVID-19 vaccine or a placebo. The sequences come from peripheral blood, collected in a trial of Ad26.COV2.S vaccine versus placebo. The CDR3 coding sequence is TGTGCCAGCAGCTTAACAGGACAGGGGGGCTCACCCCTCCACTTT. Amino acid sequence: CASSLTGQGGSPLHF.